This TCR beta chain comes out of a study of tumor-infiltrating lymphocytes in primary liver carcinoma. About the study: Enrolled patients were male and female, aged 30 to 69 years.

About this clonotype itself: Antigen specificity is unknown.

A primer in the constant region served to generate TCR beta cDNA from 450 to 650 ng of total RNA. Construction of TCR beta libraries relied on three successive nested multiplex PCR rounds employing slightly modified ARM-PCR. In the first two PCR rounds, TRBV1-TRBV30 forward primers were paired with a C-beta reverse primer, and each round lasted approximately 10 cycles. From the multiplex PCR reads, TCRdb called clonotypes with MiXCR, one entry per CDR3 protein. The sample has about 21,000 distinct CDR3 sequences; 75% to 80% are singletons. Findings and limits, study-wide: Blood's top-250-clone fraction was significantly lower than that of tumors (p = 0.039). Merely some 7-24% of top clones spanned all five tumor regions.

The approximately 20-31 mg bulk tissue piece was not sorted before simultaneous RNA and DNA extraction. Deletions cut 5 bases from V and 7 bases from J, with 11 bases between. From germline, CDR1 is SQVTM and CDR2 ANQGSEA. The CDR3 spans 11 residues. The sample taken for sequencing was liver tumor tissue from sampling region 1. Subset given: tumor region T1, superior pole. V and J are TRBV29-1 and TRBJ2-5; the D is unclear. The sequence was collected from a woman in her twenties or thirties with primary liver carcinoma and hepatitis B virus infection. DNA of the CDR3: TGCAGCGTTTTCAGGTCAGGGACCCAGTACTTC. This translates into CSVFRSGTQYF.